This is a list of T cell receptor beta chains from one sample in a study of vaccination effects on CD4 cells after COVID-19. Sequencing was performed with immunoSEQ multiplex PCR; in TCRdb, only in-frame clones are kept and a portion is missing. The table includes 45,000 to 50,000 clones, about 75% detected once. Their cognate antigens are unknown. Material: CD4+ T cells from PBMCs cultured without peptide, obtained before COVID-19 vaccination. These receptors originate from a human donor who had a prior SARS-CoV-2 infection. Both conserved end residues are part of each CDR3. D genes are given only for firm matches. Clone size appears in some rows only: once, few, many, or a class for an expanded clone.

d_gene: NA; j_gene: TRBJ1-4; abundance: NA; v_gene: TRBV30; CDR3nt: TGTGCCTGGAGTGTACCAACCATCTACCTCGAAAAACTGTTTTTT; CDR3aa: CAWSVPTIYLEKLFF
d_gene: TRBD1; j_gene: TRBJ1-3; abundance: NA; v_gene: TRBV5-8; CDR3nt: TGTGCCAGCAGCTTGAGGGGACAGGGGGTTTCTGGAAACACCATATATTTT; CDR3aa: CASSLRGQGVSGNTIYF
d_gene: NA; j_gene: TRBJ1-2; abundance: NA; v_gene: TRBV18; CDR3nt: TGTGCCAGCTCACCGAGACAGGAAGATGGCTACACCTTC; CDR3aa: CASSPRQEDGYTF
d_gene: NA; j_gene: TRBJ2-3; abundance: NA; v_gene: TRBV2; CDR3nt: TGTGCCGCCAGCAGGGCAGGTGGCTCCTATTTT; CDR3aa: CAASRAGGSYF
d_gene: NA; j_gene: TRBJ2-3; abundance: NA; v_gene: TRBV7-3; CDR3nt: TGTGCCAGCAGCTTAAATAGCGGTGCCACAGATACGCAGTATTTT; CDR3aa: CASSLNSGATDTQYF
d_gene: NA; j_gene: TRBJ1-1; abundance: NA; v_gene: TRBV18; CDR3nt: TGTGCCAGCTCACTAATCGGTGCTGAAGCTTTCTTT; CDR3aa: CASSLIGAEAFF
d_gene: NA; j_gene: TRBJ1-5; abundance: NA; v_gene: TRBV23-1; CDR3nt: TGCGCCAGCAGTAGGGGGGTAGGCAATCAGCCCCAGCATTTT; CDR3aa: CASSRGVGNQPQHF
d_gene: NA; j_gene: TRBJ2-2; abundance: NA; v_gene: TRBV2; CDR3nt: TGTGCCAGCGAGCCACCGAACACCGGGGAGCTGTTTTTT; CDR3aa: CASEPPNTGELFF
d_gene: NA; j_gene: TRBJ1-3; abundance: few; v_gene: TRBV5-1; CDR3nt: TGCGCCAGCAGCGTTGGAAACACCATATATTTT; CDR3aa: CASSVGNTIYF
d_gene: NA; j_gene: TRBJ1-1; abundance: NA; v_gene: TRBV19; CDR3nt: TGTGCCAGTAGTATTTCGGAACGGGGTCGGGGAACTGAAGCTTTCTTT; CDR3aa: CASSISERGRGTEAFF
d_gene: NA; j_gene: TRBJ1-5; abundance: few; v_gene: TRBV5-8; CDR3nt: TGTGCCAGCAGCTCCCGGGCCCGTCCCCATCAGCCCCAGCATTTT; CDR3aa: CASSSRARPHQPQHF
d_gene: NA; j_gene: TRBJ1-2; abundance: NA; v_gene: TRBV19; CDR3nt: TGTGCCAGTAGTATTTTAGGACAGTTTGGCTACACCTTC; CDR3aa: CASSILGQFGYTF
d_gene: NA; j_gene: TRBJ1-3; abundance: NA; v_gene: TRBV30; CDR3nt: TGTGCCTGGAGTCCACGTCAAAACACCATATATTTT; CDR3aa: CAWSPRQNTIYF